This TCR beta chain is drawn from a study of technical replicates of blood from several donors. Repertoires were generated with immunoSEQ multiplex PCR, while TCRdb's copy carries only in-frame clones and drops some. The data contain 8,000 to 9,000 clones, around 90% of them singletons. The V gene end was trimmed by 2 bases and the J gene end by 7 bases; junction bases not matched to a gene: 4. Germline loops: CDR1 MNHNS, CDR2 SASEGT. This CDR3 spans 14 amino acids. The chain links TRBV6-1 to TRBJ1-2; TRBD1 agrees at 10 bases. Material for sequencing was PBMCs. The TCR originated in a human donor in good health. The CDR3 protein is CASSELGTGVGYTF. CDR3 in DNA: TGTGCCAGCAGTGAATTGGGGACAGGGGTTGGCTACACCTTC.